This T cell receptor beta chain is from a study of somatic mutations in cytotoxic T cells in rheumatoid arthritis. For the study at large: At nearly 100% purity, some V beta antibody-stained T-cell populations were flow-sorted, and these included V beta1+ cells that were sequenced for TCRB.

The germline V gene has CDR1 SEHNR and CDR2 FQNEAQ (reference sequence). The CDR3 spans 14 residues. The germline V and J ends were trimmed by 5 bases and 2 bases, with 12 bases remaining between them. Notes on the study in general: For about an eighth of the roughly 60 patients, a single CD8+ clone accounted for more than 20% of CD8+ cells. Relative to age-matched healthy controls, rheumatoid arthritis patients did not differ significantly in CD8+ T-cell clonality.

Notes on this clone: The antigen is unknown. This CDR3 is also generated by other DNA sequences in the sample.

TCRdb's copy holds only in-frame clones and misses some; the assay was immunoSEQ multiplex PCR. The data contain just over 30,000 clones, approximately 78% of them singletons. The sample consisted of CD8+ T cells sorted from blood. The rearrangement uses TRBV7-9 and TRBJ1-1; a weak D match, TRBD1 (5 bases). This receptor was taken from an adult with rheumatoid arthritis. The CDR3 sequence is CASSPTALNTEAFF. Here the CDR3 DNA reads TGTGCCAGCAGCCCGACAGCTCTAAACACTGAAGCTTTCTTT.